Included here is one TCR beta chain sequence, with context. The antigen is undetermined. This entry comes from a study of cytomegalovirus exposure and HLA in healthy donors. Study conclusions and caveats: Roughly even sequencing depth across donors was the assumption behind the presence/absence analyses.

The PCR used 60 Vbeta and 13 Jbeta primers. The authors' processing: An analysis that came later counted 77 million or so unique TCR beta chains, roughly 11 million shared. The repertoire was sequenced with immunoSEQ multiplex PCR; TCRdb's copy has only in-frame clones and lacks some. V and J calls and clone size follow that table, whereas D and trimming were derived from the DNA. The table lists 100,000 to 150,000 clones, more than 75% of them singletons. Germline V CDR1 and CDR2: SNHLY, FYNNEI. The CDR3 sequence is 13 residues long. Trimming took 6 bases from V and 3 from J; bases not matched to a gene: 4.

The TCR comes from a man aged 40-55 years in good health and CMV-seronegative. The J gene is TRBJ1-2, the V gene TRBV2; 7 nucleotides align to TRBD1. The sample taken for sequencing was PBMCs. The CDR3 protein is CASSADRDYGYTF. The CDR3 coding sequence is TGTGCCAGCAGCGCCGACAGGGACTATGGCTACACCTTC.